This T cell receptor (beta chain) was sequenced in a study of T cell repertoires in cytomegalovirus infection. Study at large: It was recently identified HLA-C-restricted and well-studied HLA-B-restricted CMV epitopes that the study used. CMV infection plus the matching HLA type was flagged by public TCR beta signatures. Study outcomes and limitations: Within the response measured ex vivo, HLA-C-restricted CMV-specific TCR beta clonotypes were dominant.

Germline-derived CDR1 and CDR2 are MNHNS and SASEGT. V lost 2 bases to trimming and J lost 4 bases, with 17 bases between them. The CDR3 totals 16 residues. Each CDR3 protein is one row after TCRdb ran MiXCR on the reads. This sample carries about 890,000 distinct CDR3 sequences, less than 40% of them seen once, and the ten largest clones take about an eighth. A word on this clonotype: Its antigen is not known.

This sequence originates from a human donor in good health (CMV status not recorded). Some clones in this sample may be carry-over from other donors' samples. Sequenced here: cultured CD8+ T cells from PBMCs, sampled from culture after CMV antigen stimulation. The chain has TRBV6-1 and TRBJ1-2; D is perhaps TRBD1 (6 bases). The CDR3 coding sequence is TGTGCCAGCAGTGAAACCCTACAGGGAGACGCCTATGGCTACACCTTC. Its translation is CASSETLQGDAYGYTF.